This is a list of T cell receptor beta chains from one sample in a study of blood T cell repertoires in COVID-19. Libraries were prepared by immunoSEQ multiplex PCR; TCRdb keeps only in-frame clonotypes and omits some of them. Seen here are 150,000 to 200,000 clones, just under 85% observed once, and the top ten hold 22%. Sequenced material: peripheral blood. The receptors were gathered from a woman older than 75 with acute or convalescent COVID-19. Each CDR3 is given with its conserved first and last residue. A D gene is named only where the DNA matches it firmly. Expanded clones are given a class, and other clones once, few, many or no size at all.

V	J	size	D	DNA	CDR3
TRBV18	TRBJ2-7	.	TRBD1	TGTGCCAGCTCACACCGGGACAGTTCCTACGAGCAGTACTTC	CASSHRDSSYEQYF
TRBV27	TRBJ1-5	few	.	TGTGCCAGCAGTTTACGGGGGGCTGGGCAGCCCCAGCATTTT	CASSLRGAGQPQHF
TRBV30	TRBJ1-5	few	.	TGTGCCTGGAGTCCGACCAGGGGCCTTAATCAGCCCCAGCATTTT	CAWSPTRGLNQPQHF
TRBV30	TRBJ1-2	.	.	TGTGCCTGGAGTGTATTATTTGGCTACACCTTC	CAWSVLFGYTF
TRBV6-5	TRBJ1-1	once	.	TGTGCCAGCATCGAACTGGCAGGCGGGGACACTGAAGCTTTCTTT	CASIELAGGDTEAFF
TRBV4-1	TRBJ2-5	.	.	TGCGCCAGCAGCCAAGGCGGCATCACAGGGGAGACCCAGTACTTC	CASSQGGITGETQYF
TRBV7-2	TRBJ2-7	few	TRBD1	TGTGCCAGCAGCTTTTCCGGGACAGGGCCCTACGAGCAGTACTTC	CASSFSGTGPYEQYF
TRBV7-9	TRBJ1-5	once	.	TGTGCCAGCAGCCTAACCAGCAATCAGCCCCAGCATTTT	CASSLTSNQPQHF
TRBV10-3	TRBJ2-3	.	TRBD1	TGTGCCATCAGGACAGGGGTAAACGCAGATACGCAGTATTTT	CAIRTGVNADTQYF
TRBV5-1	TRBJ2-1	.	TRBD2	TGCGCCAGCAGCTTGGCAGGGGCGGGAGGGGGGATATACAATGAGCAGTTCTTC	CASSLAGAGGGIYNEQFF
TRBV6-5	TRBJ1-4	.	.	TGTGCCAGCAGTCGACAGAGGACTAATGAAAAACTGTTTTTT	CASSRQRTNEKLFF
TRBV5-1	TRBJ1-6	.	TRBD1	TGCGCCAGCAGCCCCTACAGGGGGCTGCGATCACCCCTCCACTTT	CASSPYRGLRSPLHF
TRBV5-1	TRBJ2-7	.	TRBD2	TGCGCCAGCAGCTTGACTAGCGGCACCTACGAGCAGTACTTC	CASSLTSGTYEQYF
TRBV14	TRBJ2-5	once	.	TGTGCCAGCAGCGGAGGTTCAGAAGTGGGGACCCAGTACTTC	CASSGGSEVGTQYF